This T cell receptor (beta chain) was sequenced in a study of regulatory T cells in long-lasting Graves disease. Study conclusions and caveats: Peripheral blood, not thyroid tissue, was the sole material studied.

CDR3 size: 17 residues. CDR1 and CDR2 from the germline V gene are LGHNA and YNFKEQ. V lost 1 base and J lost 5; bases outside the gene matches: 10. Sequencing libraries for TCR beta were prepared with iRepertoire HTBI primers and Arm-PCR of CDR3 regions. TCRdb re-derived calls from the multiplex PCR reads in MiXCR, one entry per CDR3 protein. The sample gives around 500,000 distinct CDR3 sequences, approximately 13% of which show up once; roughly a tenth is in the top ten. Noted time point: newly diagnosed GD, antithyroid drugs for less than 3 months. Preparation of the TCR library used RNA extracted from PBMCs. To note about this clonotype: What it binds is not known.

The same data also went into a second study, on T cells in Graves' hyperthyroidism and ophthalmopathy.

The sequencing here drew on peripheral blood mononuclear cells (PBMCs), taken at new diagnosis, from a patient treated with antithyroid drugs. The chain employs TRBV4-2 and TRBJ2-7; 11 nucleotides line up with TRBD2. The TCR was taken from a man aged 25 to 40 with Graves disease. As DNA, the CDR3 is TGTGCCAGCAGCCAAGGGCGACTAGCGGGAATAAGGGACGAGCAGTACTTC. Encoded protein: CASSQGRLAGIRDEQYF.